This T cell receptor beta chain is drawn from a study of response to subunit inactivated influenza vaccine. Germline-derived CDR1 and CDR2 are SGHVS and FQNEAQ. The CDR3 is 15 residues long. The ends were cut back, 4 bases at V and 1 base at J, with 13 bases in the middle. Only a few counts were recorded for this clonotype. Its antigen remains unknown. Study-level results: T cells newly recruited by each seasonal influenza vaccination are few, the authors suggested.

One entry per CDR3 protein, called by TCRdb with MiXCR from the RT-PCR reads. The sample records about 500,000 distinct CDR3 sequences, more than 15% being singletons. The sequence came from a man in his fifties or sixties who received an inactivated influenza vaccine. The chain links TRBV7-8 to TRBJ2-5, with a possible D match to TRBD1 (6 bases). The sequencing here drew on CD4+ T cells sorted from PBMCs, taken around 25 months after vaccination. CDR3 nucleotides: TGTGCCAGCAGCTCGGGACACTCAATCCAAGAGACCCAGTACTTC. Translated, it gives CASSSGHSIQETQYF.